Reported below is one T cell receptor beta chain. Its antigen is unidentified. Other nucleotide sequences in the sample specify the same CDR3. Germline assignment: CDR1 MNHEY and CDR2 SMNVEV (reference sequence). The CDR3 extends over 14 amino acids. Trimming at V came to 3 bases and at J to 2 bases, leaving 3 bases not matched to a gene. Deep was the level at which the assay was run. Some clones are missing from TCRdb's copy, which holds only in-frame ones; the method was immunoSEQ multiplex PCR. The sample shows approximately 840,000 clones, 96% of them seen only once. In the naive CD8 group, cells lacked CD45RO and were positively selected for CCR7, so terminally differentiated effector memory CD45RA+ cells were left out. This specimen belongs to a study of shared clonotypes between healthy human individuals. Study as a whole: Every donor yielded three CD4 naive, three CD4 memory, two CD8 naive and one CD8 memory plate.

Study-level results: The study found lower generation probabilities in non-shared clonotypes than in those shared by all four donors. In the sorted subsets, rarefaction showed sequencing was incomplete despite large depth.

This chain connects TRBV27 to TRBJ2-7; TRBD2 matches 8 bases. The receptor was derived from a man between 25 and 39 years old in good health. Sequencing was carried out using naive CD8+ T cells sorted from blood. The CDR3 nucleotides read TGTGCCAGCAGTTTCGGCGGGAGGACCTACGAGCAGTACTTC. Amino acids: CASSFGGRTYEQYF.